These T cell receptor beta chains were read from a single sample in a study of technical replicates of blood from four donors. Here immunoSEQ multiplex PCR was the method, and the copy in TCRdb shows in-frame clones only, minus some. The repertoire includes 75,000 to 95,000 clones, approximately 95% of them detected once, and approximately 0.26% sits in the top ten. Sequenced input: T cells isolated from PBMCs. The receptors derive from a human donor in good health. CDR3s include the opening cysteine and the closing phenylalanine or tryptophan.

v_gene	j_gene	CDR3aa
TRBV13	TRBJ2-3	CASSFLLAGYEGHSDTQYF
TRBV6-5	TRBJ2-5	CASSYSSSGQETQYF
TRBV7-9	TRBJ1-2	CASSLQGVYGYTF
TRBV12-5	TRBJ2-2	CASGLVFVPLAGVDSGELFF
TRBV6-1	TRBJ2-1	CASVHVIRYNEQFF
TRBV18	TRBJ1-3	CASSPAGSSGNTIYF
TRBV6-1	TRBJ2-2	CASGQGANTGELFF
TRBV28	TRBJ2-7	CASSLAVGSGYEQYF
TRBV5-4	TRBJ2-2	CASSSGTGLMFF
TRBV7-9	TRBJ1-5	CASSPSGSQPQHF
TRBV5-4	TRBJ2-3	CASSFSGLAGGEDTQYF
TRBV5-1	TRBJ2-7	CASSLTASGTYEQYF
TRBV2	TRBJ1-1	CASRTTGFDPSGAEAFF
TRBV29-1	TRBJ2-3	CSVEDGRGTDTQYF
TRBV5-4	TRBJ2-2	CASSPGTGTGELFF
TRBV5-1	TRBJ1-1	CASSFNSGTEAFF
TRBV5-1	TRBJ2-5	CASSPAGTGGFGLKETQYF
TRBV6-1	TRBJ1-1	CASSEALLRGANTEAFF
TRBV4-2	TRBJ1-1	CASSQDQTGLAFF
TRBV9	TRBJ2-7	CASSLGTSGTISYEQYF
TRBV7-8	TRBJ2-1	CASSQRLAGGYNEQFF
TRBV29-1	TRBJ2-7	CSAVGQGAYEQYF
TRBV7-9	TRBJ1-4	CASSYGQGRDEKLFF
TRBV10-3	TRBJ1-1	CAIMTAQNTEAFF
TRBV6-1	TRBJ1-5	CASSDLRQGRRNQPQHF
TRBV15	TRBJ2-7	CATSNPLGSLYEQYF
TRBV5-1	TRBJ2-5	CASSLDGSQETQYF
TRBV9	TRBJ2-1	CASSPLGQEHYNEQFF
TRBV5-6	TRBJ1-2	CASSLGGIYGYTF
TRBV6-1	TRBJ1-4	CASSDTLYQKLFF
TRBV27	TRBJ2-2	CASNSGTTNTGELFF
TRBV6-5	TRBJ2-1	CASSYSLAVLDNEQFF
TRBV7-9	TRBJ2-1	CASSLSGDANNEQFF
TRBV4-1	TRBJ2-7	CASSQVGDYEQYF
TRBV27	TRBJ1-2	CASRHRDSVWTF
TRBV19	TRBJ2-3	CASSPGGSSSDTQYF
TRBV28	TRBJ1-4	CASRRTGFGEKLFF
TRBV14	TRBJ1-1	CASSQAGLRAFF
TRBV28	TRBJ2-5	CASSQPGTQYF
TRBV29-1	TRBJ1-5	CSVGGANQPQHF
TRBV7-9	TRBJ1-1	CASRFPEPLTEAFF
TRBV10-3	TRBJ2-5	CAISDQLQETQYF
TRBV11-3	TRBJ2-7	CASSLDRLEQYF
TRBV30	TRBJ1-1	CAWSVQGTEAFF
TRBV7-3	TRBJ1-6	CASSLNSAGKNSPLHF
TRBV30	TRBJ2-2	CAWVPDSGADTGELFF
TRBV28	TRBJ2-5	CASSSGAQETQYF
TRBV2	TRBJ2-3	CASSEGGGRSDTQYF
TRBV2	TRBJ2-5	CASSEGIAGLQETQYF
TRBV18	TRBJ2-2	CASSPPFLAGRTANTGELFF
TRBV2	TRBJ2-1	CAWIAGDTYNEQFF
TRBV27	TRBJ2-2	CASSVGASRRVTGELFF